This passage covers 23 T cell receptor beta chains from one sample sequenced in a study of PD-L1 blockade in urothelial cancer. The repertoire was sequenced with immunoSEQ multiplex PCR; TCRdb's copy has only in-frame clones and lacks some. The sample holds fewer than 45,000 clones; roughly four fifths are singletons and the top ten take around 3.1%. Here the sequenced sample was PBMCs, taken around atezolizumab (anti-PD-L1) treatment. Source of these receptors: a man between 70 and 80 years old with urothelial cancer.

V gene TRBV6-5 combines with J gene TRBJ1-1; 12 nucleotides agree with TRBD1. Germline V gene sequence: CDR1 MNHEY, CDR2 SVGAGI. This CDR3 comprises 15 residues. Germline trimming cut 4 bases from V and 9 bases from J; bases unmatched to any gene: 9. The DNA of the CDR3 is TGTGCCAGCAGTTCTAGGGGGGGACAGGGGGCCAAAGCTTTCTTT. This codes for CASSSRGGQGAKAFF.

V usage is TRBV28 and J usage is TRBJ2-7; D possibly corresponds to TRBD2 (6 bases). Germline V gene sequence: CDR1 MDHEN, CDR2 SYDVKM. This CDR3 is built from 16 residues. V was shortened by 5 bases and J by 2 bases, with 19 bases between the two germline ends. CDR3 sequence: CASSPGDVPRAYEQYF. In nucleotides, the CDR3 is TGTGCCAGCAGTCCGGGGGATGTACCAAGGGCCTACGAGCAGTACTTC.

The chain combines TRBV7-8 with TRBJ2-1, with 12 bases fitting TRBD2. Germline lookup yields CDR1 SGHVS and CDR2 FQNEAQ. This CDR3 comprises 15 residues. Trimming removed 5 bases from V and 6 bases from J; junction bases left unmatched: 5. The CDR3 DNA reads as TGTGCCAGCAGCCCTAGCGGGAGGGCCGGCAATGAGCAGTTCTTC. This sequence encodes CASSPSGRAGNEQFF.

The chain carries TRBV12-1 and TRBJ2-7; TRBD1 is the table's D call and was not checked against the DNA. TRBV12-1 is a documented pseudogene. The CDR3 totals 16 residues. The CDR3, as DNA: TGTGCCAGCAGCTCTCCTCCGGGACAGGGGGCGTACGAGCAGTACTTC. This sequence encodes CASSSPPGQGAYEQYF.

The CDR3 DNA is TGTGCCAGCAGGGACACCTACAATCAGCCCCAGCATTTT. Amino acids: CASRDTYNQPQHF. The V and J genes are TRBV6-6 and TRBJ1-5; a possible D gene is TRBD1 (5 bases). The CDR3 loop spans 13 amino acids. Germline V CDR1 and CDR2: MNHNY, SVGAGI (reference sequence). The germline V and J ends were trimmed by 6 bases and 3 bases, with 9 bases remaining between them.

This chain's CDR3 is CASSPITGSTDTQYF. The CDR3 DNA sequence: TGTGCCAGCTCACCCATTACAGGGAGCACAGATACGCAGTATTTT. V gene TRBV18 combines with J gene TRBJ2-3, with D perhaps TRBD1 (6 bases). CDR3 length equals 15 residues. The germline gives CDR1 KGHSH, CDR2 LQKENI. Trimming removed 3 bases at V and 0 bases at J, with 10 bases between.

This rearrangement joins TRBV28 to TRBJ1-2; D gene unclear. This CDR3 has 13 residues. Trimming left V 2 bases short and J 2 bases short, with 6 bases between. The V gene's germline CDR1 is MDHEN and CDR2 SYDVKM. The CDR3 loop reads CASSLTENYGYTF. DNA for the CDR3: TGTGCCAGCAGTTTAACAGAAAACTATGGCTACACCTTC.

The chain joins TRBV28 to TRBJ1-2, with 7 bases fitting TRBD1. V was clipped by 10 bases and J by 3 bases; unmatched bases: 14. The CDR3 runs 15 residues. Germline CDR1 is MDHEN and CDR2 is SYDVKM. CDR3 DNA sequence: TGTGCCACCGCCGACGATAGACAGGGAGACTATGGCTACACCTTC. This sequence encodes CATADDRQGDYGYTF.

In DNA, the CDR3 is TGTGCCAGCAGCTCCGGCGGGGGGACTGAAGCTTTCTTT. Translation gives CASSSGGGTEAFF. The chain couples TRBV5-5 to TRBJ1-1, with D tentatively TRBD1 (5 bases). The germline V gene has CDR1 SGHKS and CDR2 YYEKEE (reference sequence). The CDR3 length is 13 residues. V was cut by 3 bases and J by 5 bases, with 11 bases left in between. The full variable domain, with the rest looked up from reference TRBV5-5 and TRBJ1-1, is DAGVTQSPTHLIKTRGQQVTLRCSPISGHKSVSWYQQVLGQGPQFIFQYYEKEERGRGNFPDRFSARQFPNYSSELNVNALLLGDSALYLCASSSGGGTEAFFGQGTRLTVV.

This chain uses TRBV27 with TRBJ2-2; a weak D match, TRBD2 (5 bases). The V gene lost 5 bases and the J gene lost 6 bases, with 22 bases spanning the gap. Germline values: CDR1 MNHEY, CDR2 SMNVEV (reference sequence). The CDR3 contains 17 residues. The chain's CDR3 is CASSRSDGSGGPGELFF. In nucleotides, the CDR3 is TGTGCCAGCAGTCGTAGTGACGGAAGCGGAGGCCCCGGGGAGCTGTTTTTT.

The rearrangement joins TRBV7-9 to TRBJ1-1; 10 bases are a match to TRBD1. CDR3 length: 17 amino acids. The V gene's germline CDR1 is SEHNR and CDR2 FQNEAQ (reference sequence). Trimming cost V 5 bases and J 0 bases; bases outside gene matches: 9. CDR3 DNA: TGTGCCAGCAGCCCGGGACAGGGGATAGTTTTGAACACTGAAGCTTTCTTT. Amino acids: CASSPGQGIVLNTEAFF.

V is TRBV30 and J is TRBJ1-4, with D perhaps TRBD1 (5 bases). V gave up 6 bases and J gave up 4 bases, with 12 bases separating them. The CDR3 is 13 residues long. Germline V gene sequence: CDR1 GTSNPN, CDR2 SVGIG (reference sequence). CDR3 sequence (DNA): TGTGCCTGTCAGGGAAATAGTAATGAAAAACTGTTTTTT. Its translation: CACQGNSNEKLFF.

The V and J genes are TRBV29-1 and TRBJ1-2; D gene uncertain. V lost 5 bases and J 2 bases, leaving 12 bases between the germline ends. This CDR3 comprises 13 residues. Per the germline V gene, CDR1 is SQVTM and CDR2 is ANQGSEA. The CDR3 is CSVLTHSNYGYTF. For the CDR3, the DNA is TGCAGCGTTCTAACCCATTCAAACTATGGCTACACCTTC.

This clone was found once. This sequence joins TRBV18 and TRBJ2-3; 9 bases match TRBD2. CDR3 length equals 17 residues. Germline V gene sequence: CDR1 KGHSH, CDR2 LQKENI. The V gene end was trimmed by 3 bases and the J gene end by 0 bases; junction bases not matched to a gene: 7. DNA for the CDR3: TGTGCCAGCTCACCCCAAGGACTAGCGTCTAGCACAGATACGCAGTATTTT. Protein: CASSPQGLASSTDTQYF.

This clone turned up a few times. The chain recombines TRBV6-1 with TRBJ2-3, with D unclear. Trimming shortened V by 6 bases and J by 1 base, and 14 bases separated the two germline ends. The V gene's germline CDR1 is MNHNS and CDR2 SASEGT. The CDR3 contains 15 residues. The CDR3 DNA sequence: TGTGCCAGCAGGCTGACTTGGTTACGCACAGATACGCAGTATTTT. This sequence encodes CASRLTWLRTDTQYF.

This clone is medium-sized (0.01 to 0.1%). This CDR3 is also generated by other DNA sequences in the sample. The chain combines TRBV15 with TRBJ2-1; D is ambiguous. Trimming cost V 1 base and J 3 bases, with 7 bases left between them. Germline V gene lookup returns CDR1 LNHNV and CDR2 YYDKDF (reference sequence). CDR3 length: 14 amino acids. CDR3 bases: TGTGCCACCAGCAGAGCTCGTTACTACAATGAGCAGTTCTTC. Its translation: CATSRARYYNEQFF.

The chain combines TRBV7-8 with TRBJ1-1; TRBD1 is a possible D gene (6 bases). This CDR3 is built from 13 residues. Germline CDR1 is SGHVS and CDR2 is FQNEAQ. V was cut by 1 base and J by 7 bases, with 10 bases left in between. The CDR3 sequence: CASSLGQALEAFF. The CDR3 DNA reads as TGTGCCAGCAGCTTAGGACAGGCCCTTGAAGCTTTCTTT.

V gene TRBV19 combines with J gene TRBJ1-1; no clear D gene. The CDR3 has 13 amino acids. Between the trimmed V and J ends, which lost 3 bases and 2 bases, there was a span of 7 bases. The germline V gene has CDR1 LNHDA and CDR2 SQIVND (reference sequence). CDR3 nucleotides: TGTGCCAGTAGTATGGCATACAACACTGAAGCTTTCTTT. This gives the protein CASSMAYNTEAFF.

The V and J genes are TRBV19 and TRBJ2-1; a weak D match, TRBD2 (6 bases). The CDR3 sequence is 13 residues long. V was shortened by 10 bases and J by 1 base, with 11 bases between the two germline ends. From germline, CDR1 is LNHDA and CDR2 SQIVND (reference sequence). CDR3 DNA: TGTGCCACCGGCGGGGTATCCTACAATGAGCAGTTCTTC. Translated, it gives CATGGVSYNEQFF. The whole variable domain, filled in from reference TRBV19 and TRBJ2-1, reads DGGITQSPKYLFRKEGQNVTLSCEQNLNHDAMYWYRQDPGQGLRLIYYSQIVNDFQKGDIAEGYSVSREKKESFPLTVTSAQKNPTAFYLCATGGVSYNEQFFGPGTRLTVL.

This clone was seen only a few times. The V call is TRBV18, the J call TRBJ2-2; the D gene is possibly TRBD2 (6 bases). Germline CDR1 is KGHSH and CDR2 is LQKENI. V lost 3 bases, J lost 0 bases, and 17 bases lay in between. This CDR3 comprises 18 residues. The CDR3 spells CASSPLLALATNTGELFF. CDR3 nucleotides: TGTGCCAGCTCACCGCTTCTAGCGCTCGCCACGAACACCGGGGAGCTGTTTTTT. Full variable domain (rest looked up from reference TRBV18 and TRBJ2-2): NAGVMQNPRHLVRRRGQEARLRCSPMKGHSHVYWYRQLPEEGLKFMVYLQKENIIDESGMPKERFSAEFPKEGPSILRIQQVVRGDSAAYFCASSPLLALATNTGELFFGEGSRLTVL.

The V and J genes are TRBV14 and TRBJ2-7; the D gene is possibly TRBD2 (6 bases). CDR3 length: 13 residues. The V end was cut by 3 bases, the J end by 8 bases, with 14 bases between. Germline CDR1 and CDR2: SGHDN and FVKESK. The CDR3 loop reads CASSQGGRRQQYF. The DNA of the CDR3 is TGTGCCAGCAGCCAGGGGGGTAGGAGGCAGCAGTACTTC. Full variable domain (remainder filled in from reference TRBV14 and TRBJ2-7): EAGVTQFPSHSVIEKGQTVTLRCDPISGHDNLYWYRRVMGKEIKFLLHFVKESKQDESGMPNNRFLAERTGGTYSTLKVQPAELEDSGVYFCASSQGGRRQQYFGPGTRLTVT.

The chain employs TRBV28 and TRBJ1-5; D is perhaps TRBD1 (5 bases). V was trimmed by 5 bases and J by 2 bases, leaving 16 bases between them. The CDR3 length is 16 residues. Germline V CDR1 and CDR2: MDHEN, SYDVKM. The CDR3 DNA sequence: TGTGCCAGCAGTGAAACAGGCGGGGCAGGCAATCAGCCCCAGCATTTT. Protein sequence: CASSETGGAGNQPQHF.

The V call is TRBV6-1, the J call TRBJ1-2, with 7 positions matching TRBD1. This CDR3 has 14 residues. The V gene's germline CDR1 is MNHNS and CDR2 SASEGT. V lost 3 bases, J lost 2 bases, and 3 bases stayed unmatched. The CDR3 DNA is TGTGCCAGCAGTGAGCAGGGACAGAACTATGGCTACACCTTC. As protein: CASSEQGQNYGYTF.